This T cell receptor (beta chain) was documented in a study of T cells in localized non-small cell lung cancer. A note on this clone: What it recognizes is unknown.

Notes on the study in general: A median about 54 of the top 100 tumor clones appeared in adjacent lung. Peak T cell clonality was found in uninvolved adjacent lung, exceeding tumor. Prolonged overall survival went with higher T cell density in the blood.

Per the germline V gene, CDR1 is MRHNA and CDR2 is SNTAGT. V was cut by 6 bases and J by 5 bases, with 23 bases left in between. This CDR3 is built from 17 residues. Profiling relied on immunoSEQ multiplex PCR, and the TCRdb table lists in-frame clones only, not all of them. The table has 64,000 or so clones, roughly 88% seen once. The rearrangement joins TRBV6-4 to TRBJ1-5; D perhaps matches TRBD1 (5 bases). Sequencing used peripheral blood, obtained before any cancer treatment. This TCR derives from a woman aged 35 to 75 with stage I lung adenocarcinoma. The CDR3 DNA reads TGTGCCAGCAGAGACCTCAGCTTGGGACGGGCCCATCAGCCCCAGCATTTT. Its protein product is CASRDLSLGRAHQPQHF.